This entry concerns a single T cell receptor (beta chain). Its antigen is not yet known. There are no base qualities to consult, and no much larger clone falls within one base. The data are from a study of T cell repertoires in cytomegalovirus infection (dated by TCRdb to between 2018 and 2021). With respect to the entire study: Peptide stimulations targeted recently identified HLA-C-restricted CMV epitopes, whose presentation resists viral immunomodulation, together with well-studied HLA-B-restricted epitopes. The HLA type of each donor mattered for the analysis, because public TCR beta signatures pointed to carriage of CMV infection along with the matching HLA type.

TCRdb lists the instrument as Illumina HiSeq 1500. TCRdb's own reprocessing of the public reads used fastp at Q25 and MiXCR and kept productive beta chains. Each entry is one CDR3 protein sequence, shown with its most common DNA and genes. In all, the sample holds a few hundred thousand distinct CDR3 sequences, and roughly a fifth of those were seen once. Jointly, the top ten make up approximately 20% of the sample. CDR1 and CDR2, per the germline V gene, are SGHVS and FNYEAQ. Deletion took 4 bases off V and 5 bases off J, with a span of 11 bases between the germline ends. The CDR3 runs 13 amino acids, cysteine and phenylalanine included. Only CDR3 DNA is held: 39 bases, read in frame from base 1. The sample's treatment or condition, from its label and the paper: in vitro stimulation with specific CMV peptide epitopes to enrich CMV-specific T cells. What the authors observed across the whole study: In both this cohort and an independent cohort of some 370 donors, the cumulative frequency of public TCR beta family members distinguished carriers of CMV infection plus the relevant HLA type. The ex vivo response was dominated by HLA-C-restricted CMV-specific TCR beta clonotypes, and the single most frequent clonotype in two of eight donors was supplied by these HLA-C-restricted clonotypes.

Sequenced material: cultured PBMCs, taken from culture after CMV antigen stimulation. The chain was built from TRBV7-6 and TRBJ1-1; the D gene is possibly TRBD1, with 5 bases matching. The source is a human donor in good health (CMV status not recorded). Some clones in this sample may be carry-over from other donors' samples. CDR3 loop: CASSSSGRTEAFF. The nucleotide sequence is TGTGCCAGCAGCTCCTCAGGGAGGACTGAAGCTTTCTTT.